This is a list of T cell receptor beta chains from one sample in a study of T cells of healthy individuals. TCRdb reprocessed the 5' RACE reads with MiXCR, giving one entry per CDR3 protein. In the table there are 100,000 or so distinct CDR3 sequences, roughly 18% of which are singletons. Every receptor here comes from a human donor in good health. Each CDR3 is given without its conserved first and last residue. D genes are given only for firm matches. Some rows mark clone size as missing; the rest say once, few, many or name a class of expanded clone.

d_call: NA; v_call: TRBV7-3; clone_size: many; cdr3_aa: ASSLAFGSYNEQF
d_call: NA; v_call: TRBV18; clone_size: NA; cdr3_aa: TSSPPGVNEKLF
d_call: NA; v_call: TRBV29-1; clone_size: NA; cdr3_aa: SVVAQAGYNEQF
d_call: TRBD2; v_call: TRBV25-1; clone_size: many; cdr3_aa: ASTTMGGKREQY
d_call: TRBD2; v_call: TRBV4-3; clone_size: few; cdr3_aa: ASSQDTRGGALDIQY
d_call: TRBD1; v_call: TRBV6-5; clone_size: NA; cdr3_aa: ASSYAGTGGFYGYT
d_call: TRBD1; v_call: TRBV11-3; clone_size: NA; cdr3_aa: ASSVGQAVYNEQF
d_call: NA; v_call: TRBV4-3; clone_size: many; cdr3_aa: ASSQDLGATNEKLF
d_call: NA; v_call: TRBV20-1; clone_size: few; cdr3_aa: SARDPRRTYNEQF
d_call: NA; v_call: TRBV12-3/TRBV12-4; clone_size: NA; cdr3_aa: ASRLRQDTEAF
d_call: NA; v_call: TRBV2; clone_size: few; cdr3_aa: ASSEGYQETQY
d_call: TRBD2; v_call: TRBV30; clone_size: NA; cdr3_aa: AWSRSGGVQETQY
d_call: NA; v_call: TRBV27; clone_size: NA; cdr3_aa: ASSFSLGPGANVLT
d_call: NA; v_call: TRBV12-3/TRBV12-4; clone_size: few; cdr3_aa: ASTPQGHSPLH
d_call: NA; v_call: TRBV7-2; clone_size: NA; cdr3_aa: ASSLGGSRRETQY
d_call: TRBD2; v_call: TRBV5-1; clone_size: NA; cdr3_aa: ASSLGLAGGNEQF
d_call: NA; v_call: TRBV28; clone_size: few; cdr3_aa: ASKGEEGASTDTQY
d_call: NA; v_call: TRBV7-2; clone_size: many; cdr3_aa: ASSPQAGYNQPQH
d_call: NA; v_call: TRBV27; clone_size: many; cdr3_aa: ASSSPGSPSADTQY
d_call: NA; v_call: TRBV7-9; clone_size: NA; cdr3_aa: ASSLEGSSNQPQH
d_call: NA; v_call: TRBV2; clone_size: many; cdr3_aa: ASGNMDSGANVLT
d_call: NA; v_call: TRBV6-6; clone_size: many; cdr3_aa: ASSYSSVRTYSYNEQF
d_call: NA; v_call: TRBV2; clone_size: few; cdr3_aa: ASSEGHVTNQPQH
d_call: NA; v_call: TRBV20-1; clone_size: many; cdr3_aa: SASPTATGNEKLF
d_call: TRBD2; v_call: TRBV5-1; clone_size: NA; cdr3_aa: ASSSTSAEQF
d_call: TRBD1; v_call: TRBV4-1; clone_size: NA; cdr3_aa: ASSQGTGRGTEAF
d_call: NA; v_call: TRBV7-2; clone_size: many; cdr3_aa: ASSSTINYGYT